The 30 T cell receptor beta chains below come from one sample, sequenced in a study of read filtering for tumor transcriptome and immune sequencing. From around 0.4 ug of RNA, a library with molecular barcoded alpha/delta and beta/gamma adaptors was made. Using its own MiXCR run on the reads, TCRdb lists one record per CDR3 protein. The data contain approximately 150,000 distinct CDR3 sequences, 13% of them seen just once; the ten biggest clones take up around 8.3%. The sample was a population of CD138-negative cells sorted from bone marrow. These receptor sequences come from a donor aged 40 or older with multiple myeloma.

This clonotype was counted many times. J is TRBJ2-2 and V is TRBV5-5; D not resolved. Germline V gene lookup returns CDR1 SGHKS and CDR2 YYEKEE (reference sequence). The V end lost 2 bases, the J end lost 2 bases, and 4 bases lay between the germline ends. CDR3 length: 13 residues. The CDR3 DNA reads TGTGCCAGCAGCTTAGGAAACACCGGGGAGCTGTTTTTT. Translating gives CASSLGNTGELFF. The complete variable domain, with remaining parts taken from reference TRBV5-5 and TRBJ2-2, reads DAGVTQSPTHLIKTRGQQVTLRCSPISGHKSVSWYQQVLGQGPQFIFQYYEKEERGRGNFPDRFSARQFPNYSSELNVNALLLGDSALYLCASSLGNTGELFFGEGSRLTVL.

There are many counts of this clonotype. V and J are TRBV5-1 and TRBJ2-1; 8 bases line up with TRBD1. CDR1 SGHRS and CDR2 YFSETQ come from the germline V gene. The V gene end was trimmed by 5 bases and the J gene end by 6 bases; junction bases not matched to a gene: 10. The CDR3 runs to 15 residues. CDR3 bases: TGCGCCAGCAGACCAAGGACAGGGTCGGGCAATGAGCAGTTCTTC. Amino acids: CASRPRTGSGNEQFF.

On this clonotype: One end of the junction fails to match germline, which may point to a read error. The rearrangement joins TRBV7-9 to TRBJ2-1, with a tentative D call TRBD1 (6 bases). The V gene's germline CDR1 is SEHNR and CDR2 FQNEAQ (reference sequence). There are 17 residues in the CDR3. CDR3: CVSSSNKDGTRYNEQFF. Written as DNA, the CDR3 is TGTGTCAGCAGCTCGAACAAGGACGGGACACGTTACAATGAGCAGTTCTTC. The full variable domain, its missing parts supplied by reference TRBV7-9 and TRBJ2-1, is DTGVSQNPRHKITKRGQNVTFRCDPISEHNRLYWYRQTLGQGPEFLTYFQNEAQLEKSRLLSDRFSAERPKGSFSTLEIQRTEQGDSAMYLCVSSSNKDGTRYNEQFFGPGTRLTVL.

In its sample, this clonotype was seen many times. The chain couples TRBV29-1 to TRBJ2-5, with D unclear. The germline V gene encodes CDR1 SQVTM and CDR2 ANQGSEA. The CDR3 runs to 11 residues. Trimming shortened V by 8 bases and J by 5 bases, and 12 bases separated the two germline ends. DNA of the CDR3: TGCAGCACCGAGAGGTTCGAGACCCAGTACTTC. Translation gives CSTERFETQYF. The full variable domain, with the rest looked up from reference TRBV29-1 and TRBJ2-5, is SAVISQKPSRDICQRGTSLTIQCQVDSQVTMMFWYRQQPGQSLTLIATANQGSEATYESGFVIDKFPISRPNLTFSTLTVSNMSPEDSSIYLCSTERFETQYFGPGTRLLVL.

This clonotype was seen ten or more times. The V gene is TRBV7-9, the J gene TRBJ1-5, with 7 positions matching TRBD1. The V gene's germline CDR1 is SEHNR and CDR2 FQNEAQ (reference sequence). V shed 2 bases, J shed 2 bases, and the junction held 6 bases outside the gene matches. The length of the CDR3 is 16 residues. Here the CDR3 reads CASSLLGRGGNQPQHF. The CDR3 region has the DNA TGTGCCAGCAGCTTATTGGGCAGGGGGGGCAATCAGCCCCAGCATTTT.

This clonotype appeared many times. The J gene is TRBJ2-7, the V gene TRBV7-9; 12 bases map to TRBD2. The CDR3 is made up of 16 amino acids. Germline V CDR1 and CDR2: SEHNR, FQNEAQ (reference sequence). The ends lost 5 bases at V and 3 bases at J; junction bases unmatched: 8. CDR3 residues: CASSHRTSGTFYEQYF. CDR3 nucleotide sequence: TGTGCCAGCAGCCACCGGACTAGCGGGACCTTCTACGAGCAGTACTTC.

This clonotype turned up a few times. The chain uses TRBV11-1 and TRBJ2-7; 9 bases map to TRBD1. V was clipped by 4 bases and J by 7 bases; unmatched bases: 8. CDR1 and CDR2 (germline): SGHAT, FQDESV (reference sequence). The CDR3 loop spans 14 amino acids. The CDR3 sequence: CASSWDRVYGEQYF. CDR3 DNA: TGTGCCAGCAGCTGGGACAGGGTATATGGTGAGCAGTACTTC.

In this sample, this clonotype turned up many times. The rearrangement joins TRBV6-6 to TRBJ2-1; maybe TRBD2 (5 bases). Germline V CDR1 and CDR2: MNHNY, SVGAGI (reference sequence). CDR3 length equals 14 residues. The germline V and J ends were trimmed by 2 bases and 4 bases, with 9 bases remaining between them. In DNA form, the CDR3 reads TGTGCCAGCAGTTACAAAGCGGCTTACAATGAGCAGTTCTTC. This translates into CASSYKAAYNEQFF.

This clonotype came up many times. The chain carries TRBV11-3 and TRBJ2-2; 7 bases agree with TRBD1. The CDR3 is 16 residues long. Germline V lookup: CDR1 SGHNT, CDR2 YENEEA. J lost 0 bases, V lost 5 bases, and 6 bases had no gene match. CDR3 residues: CASSNRDRANTGELFF. The CDR3 DNA reads TGTGCCAGCAGCAATAGGGACAGAGCGAACACCGGGGAGCTGTTTTTT.

This clonotype was detected many times. The rearrangement uses TRBV19 and TRBJ2-3, with TRBD2 matching over 10 bases. The germline V gene encodes CDR1 LNHDA and CDR2 SQIVND (reference sequence). V lost 10 bases and J lost 4; bases outside the gene matches: 14. CDR3 length: 16 amino acids. In DNA form, the CDR3 reads TGTGCCACCAGGGAGAGTTCTAGCGGGAGTCCAGATACGCAGTATTTT. Encoded protein: CATRESSSGSPDTQYF.

This clonotype was found many times. The CDR3 here is CSAPGWGLAGAGDTQYF. As DNA, the CDR3 is TGCAGTGCCCCCGGCTGGGGACTAGCGGGAGCAGGAGATACGCAGTATTTT. The genes are TRBV20-1 and TRBJ2-3, with 14 bases aligning to TRBD2. CDR3 length equals 17 residues. After removal of 6 bases from V and 5 bases from J, the junction contained 13 bases not matched to a gene. Germline V gene data show CDR1 as DFQATT and CDR2 as SNEGSKA (reference sequence).

The sample holds many counts of this clonotype. This chain joins TRBV6-6 and TRBJ1-1; D not resolved. Germline V gives CDR1 MNHNY, CDR2 SVGAGI (reference sequence). Deletions cut 2 bases from V and 0 bases from J, with 7 bases between. CDR3 length: 14 amino acids. The chain's CDR3 is CASSYDTLNTEAFF. The CDR3 DNA reads TGTGCCAGCAGTTACGACACCTTGAACACTGAAGCTTTCTTT.

This clonotype was picked up many times. The chain recombines TRBV29-1 with TRBJ2-5; D is possibly TRBD2 (5 bases). V lost 4 bases to trimming and J lost 1 base, with 19 bases between them. Germline V lookup: CDR1 SQVTM, CDR2 ANQGSEA. The CDR3 is made up of 16 amino acids. The CDR3 is CSVGPVEGSPQETQYF. The CDR3 nucleotides are TGCAGCGTTGGGCCGGTTGAGGGCTCTCCCCAAGAGACCCAGTACTTC.

This clonotype was detected ten times or more. The chain couples TRBV28 to TRBJ2-7; the D is unclear. CDR1 is MDHEN, CDR2 SYDVKM, per germline. The CDR3 covers 12 residues. The ends were cut back, 3 bases at V and 3 bases at J, with 6 bases in the middle. Here the CDR3 reads CASSLARYEQYF. The CDR3, as DNA: TGTGCCAGCAGTTTGGCGCGCTACGAGCAGTACTTC. The whole variable domain, filled in from reference TRBV28 and TRBJ2-7, reads DVKVTQSSRYLVKRTGEKVFLECVQDMDHENMFWYRQDPGLGLRLIYFSYDVKMKEKGDIPEGYSVSREKKERFSLILESASTNQTSMYLCASSLARYEQYFGPGTRLTVT.

This clonotype was counted a few times. A much larger clone lies a single base off, so this may be a read error. V and J are TRBV20-1 and TRBJ2-7; no firm D call. This CDR3 is built from 13 residues. The V gene's germline CDR1 is DFQATT and CDR2 SNEGSKA (reference sequence). The CDR3 bases are TGCAGTGCCCTAGGTATAGCCTCCTGCGAGCAGTACTTC. Translated, it gives CSALGIASCEQYF.

This clonotype showed up many times. The chain is built from TRBV20-1 and TRBJ1-6; D not certain. This CDR3 region has 14 residues. Germline lookup yields CDR1 DFQATT and CDR2 SNEGSKA (reference sequence). Trimming took 0 bases from V and 5 from J, leaving 8 bases between them. The CDR3 protein is CSARETHHNSPLHF. CDR3 nucleotides: TGCAGTGCTAGAGAGACTCATCATAATTCACCCCTCCACTTT.

This clonotype has at least ten counts. The chain uses TRBV20-1 and TRBJ2-1; D uncertain. From germline, CDR1 is DFQATT and CDR2 SNEGSKA (reference sequence). The CDR3 sequence is 14 residues long. Trimming left V 5 bases short and J 4 bases short, with 15 bases between. CDR3 sequence: CSAALLVPYNEQFF. DNA for the CDR3: TGCAGTGCTGCCCTTCTAGTCCCGTACAATGAGCAGTTCTTC.

This clonotype appeared a few times. The rearrangement joins TRBV7-2 to TRBJ2-7; 8 nucleotides align to TRBD1. The V and J ends lost 3 bases and 5 bases, in that order; junction bases with no gene match: 6. The length of the CDR3 is 14 residues. Germline CDR1 SGHTA, CDR2 FQGNSA. CDR3 sequence (DNA): TGTGCCAGCAGCTTGACAGGGGTCAGCCACGAGCAGTACTTC. As protein: CASSLTGVSHEQYF.

This clonotype was counted at least ten times. This sequence joins TRBV11-3 and TRBJ2-1; D possibly uses TRBD1 or TRBD2 (5 bases each). The CDR3 is 14 residues long. Germline CDR1 reads SGHNT; CDR2 reads YENEEA. V lost 4 bases, J lost 5 bases, and 12 bases lay in between. CDR3 in amino acids: CASSSYLGDNEQFF. In DNA, the CDR3 is TGTGCCAGCAGCTCCTACCTGGGGGACAATGAGCAGTTCTTC.

In its sample, this clonotype was seen many times. The V call is TRBV3-1, the J call TRBJ1-1, with unresolved D. The CDR3 consists of 15 residues. V was trimmed by 4 bases and J by 4 bases, leaving 16 bases between them. CDR1 LGHDT and CDR2 YNNKEL come from the germline V gene (reference sequence). The CDR3 region is CASSLSPAERTEAFF. In DNA form, the CDR3 reads TGTGCCAGCAGCCTGAGCCCGGCCGAGCGCACTGAAGCTTTCTTT.

The rearrangement links TRBV20-1 to TRBJ2-2, with D uncertain. V lost 2 bases to trimming and J lost 5 bases, with 9 bases between them. The germline CDR1 and CDR2 sequences are DFQATT and SNEGSKA (reference sequence). The CDR3 has 13 amino acids. CDR3 coding DNA: TGCAGTGCTAGACTTCCCGGGACCGGGGAGCTGTTTTTT. Its protein is CSARLPGTGELFF.

This clonotype was detected a few times. A much larger clonotype is one base distant, so this may be a read error. It is likely a read error, because the conserved phenylalanine at the end of the CDR3 is missing. This sequence joins TRBV7-8 and TRBJ1-2; TRBD1 agrees at 7 bases. J gave up 0 bases and V 10 bases, and 5 bases lay outside the gene matches. The CDR3 has 13 amino acids. Germline V gives CDR1 SGHVS, CDR2 FQNEAQ. CDR3 loop: CAIRQGANYGYTL. CDR3 DNA: TGTGCCATTCGACAGGGCGCTAACTATGGCTACACCCTC.

This clonotype was seen ten or more times. The V and J genes are TRBV20-1 and TRBJ1-4; TRBD1 agrees at 7 bases. With 6 bases clipped from V and 8 bases from J, the junction kept 9 bases outside the gene matches. The CDR3 spans 13 residues. Germline V CDR1 and CDR2: DFQATT, SNEGSKA (reference sequence). This CDR3 is CSAPQGSGEKLFF. CDR3 DNA: TGCAGTGCGCCACAGGGGAGTGGCGAAAAACTGTTTTTT.

Concerning this clonotype: A much more abundant neighbour one base away suggests this may be a read error. The J gene is TRBJ2-2, the V gene TRBV4-1; 7 bases are a match to TRBD1. The CDR3 is 15 amino acids. In germline, CDR1 is MGHRA, CDR2 YSYEKL. Trimming removed 5 bases from V and 4 bases from J; junction bases left unmatched: 7. Here the CDR3 DNA reads TGCGCCAGCAGCGCCCGACAGGGTGCCACCGGGGAGCTGTTTTTT. The encoded protein is CASSARQGATGELFF.

Points on this clonotype: One end of the junction does not line up with germline, which may come from a read error. This chain connects TRBV29-1 to TRBJ1-1; tentative D call: TRBD1 (5 bases). The CDR3 runs to 13 residues. CDR1 SQVTM and CDR2 ANQGSEA come from the germline V gene. CDR3: CSVPSPGNTVAFF. The CDR3, as DNA: TGCAGCGTACCCTCCCCAGGGAACACTGTAGCTTTCTTT.

This clonotype showed up just a few times. The chain links TRBV2 to TRBJ1-1, with D maybe TRBD1 (6 bases). Germline assignment: CDR1 SNHLY and CDR2 FYNNEI. V lost 7 bases, J lost 3 bases, and 15 bases lay in between. CDR3 length: 14 amino acids. This CDR3 is CASIRGHRDTEAFF. CDR3 sequence (DNA): TGTGCCAGCATCAGGGGCCATAGGGACACTGAAGCTTTCTTT.

This clonotype was seen repeatedly, ten times or more. The chain joins TRBV7-9 to TRBJ1-1; a weak D match, TRBD1 (5 bases). Trimming took off 5 bases at V and 0 bases at J, with 13 bases between the two ends. The CDR3 covers 15 residues. Germline loops: CDR1 SEHNR, CDR2 FQNEAQ (reference sequence). Written as DNA, the CDR3 is TGTGCCAGCAGCCGGGGGGACGGACTGAACACTGAAGCTTTCTTT. Encoded protein: CASSRGDGLNTEAFF.

In this sample, this clonotype turned up many times. The chain joins TRBV25-1 to TRBJ2-6; D gene ambiguous. Per the germline V gene, CDR1 is MGHDK and CDR2 is SYGVNS. This CDR3 is 16 amino acids long. V lost 2 bases, J lost 4 bases, and 12 bases lay in between. In DNA form, the CDR3 reads TGTGCCAGCAGTGAACTTGGGCTCGCCGGGGCCAACGTCCTGACTTTC. The encoded protein is CASSELGLAGANVLTF. The whole variable domain, filled in from reference TRBV25-1 and TRBJ2-6, reads EADIYQTPRYLVIGTGKKITLECSQTMGHDKMYWYQQDPGMELHLIHYSYGVNSTEKGDLSSESTVSRIRTEHFPLTLESARPSHTSQYLCASSELGLAGANVLTFGAGSRLTVL.

A few counts support this clonotype. This chain links TRBV12-3 or TRBV12-4 with TRBJ2-4, with TRBD1 matching 8 bases. This CDR3 spans 15 amino acids. Trimming took 3 bases from V and 4 from J; bases not matched to a gene: 5. CDR3 DNA sequence: TGTGCCAGCAGTTTGGGCACAGGGGGTAAAAACATTCAGTACTTC. Residues: CASSLGTGGKNIQYF.

This clonotype occurred many times. The gene calls are TRBV6-1 and TRBJ2-5; D not resolved. This CDR3 has 13 residues. V lost 4 bases and J 0 bases, leaving 6 bases between the germline ends. Germline CDR1 is MNHNS and CDR2 is SASEGT. Here the CDR3 reads CASSVGYQETQYF. CDR3 nucleotide sequence: TGTGCCAGCAGTGTAGGGTACCAAGAGACCCAGTACTTC.